These T cell receptor beta chains were read from a single sample in a study of vaccination and CD4 T cells after COVID-19. TCRdb ran MiXCR on the PCR reads and lists one entry per CDR3 protein. The sample lists 15,000 to 20,000 distinct CDR3 sequences; less than 80% were seen once. This specimen consisted of CD4+ T cells from blood, obtained before SARS-CoV-2 vaccination. The receptors derive from a human donor who had recovered from COVID-19. Each CDR3 is given with its conserved first and last residue. A D gene is named only where the DNA matches it firmly. Not all rows give a size; the values are once, few, many and, for expanded clones, a class.

abundance: .
v_gene: TRBV28
j_gene: TRBJ1-5
d_gene: .
CDR3nt: TGTGCCAGCATCCAGGGTAGGATGGGGTACAAGGATCAGCCCCAGCATTTT
CDR3aa: CASIQGRMGYKDQPQHF

abundance: .
v_gene: TRBV5-6
j_gene: TRBJ1-2
d_gene: .
CDR3nt: TGTGCCAGCAGCTTCTCGGGTCACGGCTACACCTTC
CDR3aa: CASSFSGHGYTF

abundance: .
v_gene: TRBV11-2
j_gene: TRBJ2-2
d_gene: .
CDR3nt: TGTGCCAGCCAACGTGGACCTCACAACACCGGGGAGCTGTTTTTT
CDR3aa: CASQRGPHNTGELFF

abundance: .
v_gene: TRBV20-1
j_gene: TRBJ2-7
d_gene: TRBD1
CDR3nt: TGCAGTGCTCCGAACCGGGACAGTACCTACGAGCAGTACTTC
CDR3aa: CSAPNRDSTYEQYF

abundance: .
v_gene: TRBV28
j_gene: TRBJ2-1
d_gene: TRBD1
CDR3nt: TGTGCCAGCAGAACGGGGCCAGGGGGTCGGAGTGAGCAGTTCTTC
CDR3aa: CASRTGPGGRSEQFF

abundance: few
v_gene: TRBV7-2
j_gene: TRBJ1-5
d_gene: .
CDR3nt: TGTGCCAGCAGCTTTACGGATCAGCCCCAGCATTTT
CDR3aa: CASSFTDQPQHF

abundance: .
v_gene: TRBV4-1
j_gene: TRBJ2-3
d_gene: .
CDR3nt: TGCGCCAGCAGCCAAGATACCGCACAGGGAGGCACAGATACGCAGTATTTT
CDR3aa: CASSQDTAQGGTDTQYF

abundance: .
v_gene: TRBV7-9
j_gene: TRBJ2-3
d_gene: TRBD2
CDR3nt: TGTGCCAGCAGCTTTGGACTAGCGAGCACAGATACGCAGTATTTT
CDR3aa: CASSFGLASTDTQYF

abundance: .
v_gene: TRBV6-1
j_gene: TRBJ1-5
d_gene: .
CDR3nt: TGTGCCAGCGTATGGGGAAATCAGCCCCAGCATTTT
CDR3aa: CASVWGNQPQHF

abundance: .
v_gene: TRBV12-3/TRBV12-4
j_gene: TRBJ1-1
d_gene: .
CDR3nt: TGTGCCAGCAGTTTATTTTCCGGGGGGAACACTGAAGCTTTCTTT
CDR3aa: CASSLFSGGNTEAFF

abundance: .
v_gene: TRBV20-1
j_gene: TRBJ2-2
d_gene: .
CDR3nt: TGCAGTGCTAGAGAAGGTTCGGGTACCGGGGAGCTGTTTTTT
CDR3aa: CSAREGSGTGELFF

abundance: .
v_gene: TRBV2
j_gene: TRBJ1-5
d_gene: TRBD1
CDR3nt: TGTGCCAGCAGGGACAGGGGATATCAGCCCCAGCATTTT
CDR3aa: CASRDRGYQPQHF

abundance: .
v_gene: TRBV6-2/TRBV6-3
j_gene: TRBJ1-2
d_gene: .
CDR3nt: TGTGCCAGCAGCCAGGCAGGTACTTGGGACTATGGCTACACCTTC
CDR3aa: CASSQAGTWDYGYTF

abundance: .
v_gene: TRBV7-9
j_gene: TRBJ2-3
d_gene: .
CDR3nt: TGTGCCAGCAGCTTAGTAGGGGCTGGCGAAGATACGCAGTATTTT
CDR3aa: CASSLVGAGEDTQYF

abundance: .
v_gene: TRBV7-2
j_gene: TRBJ1-2
d_gene: .
CDR3nt: TGTGCCAGCTCCGGGGCCTTGTCATATGGCTACACCTTC
CDR3aa: CASSGALSYGYTF

abundance: .
v_gene: TRBV7-2
j_gene: TRBJ1-2
d_gene: .
CDR3nt: TGTGCCAGCAGCTTCTCAGTACAGGGTGCGAGGGATGGCTACACCTTC
CDR3aa: CASSFSVQGARDGYTF

abundance: few
v_gene: TRBV20-1
j_gene: TRBJ1-5
d_gene: .
CDR3nt: TGCAGTGCTCGCTGGACGAATCAGCCCCAGCATTTT
CDR3aa: CSARWTNQPQHF

abundance: few
v_gene: TRBV6-1
j_gene: TRBJ1-5
d_gene: TRBD1
CDR3nt: TGTGCCAGCTCATATTCGACAGGGGGTCAGCCCCAGCATTTT
CDR3aa: CASSYSTGGQPQHF

abundance: .
v_gene: TRBV24-1
j_gene: TRBJ1-3
d_gene: .
CDR3nt: TGTGCCACCAGTGCACAGCCCCCGGGGGGTACTGGAAACACCATATATTTT
CDR3aa: CATSAQPPGGTGNTIYF

abundance: .
v_gene: TRBV2
j_gene: TRBJ1-6
d_gene: .
CDR3nt: TGTGCCAGCAGCGACCGCACAGCTAATAATTCACCCCTCCACTTT
CDR3aa: CASSDRTANNSPLHF

abundance: few
v_gene: TRBV7-3
j_gene: TRBJ2-3
d_gene: .
CDR3nt: TGTGCCAGCAGCCCCTTTGCCGGTAGCACAGATACGCAGTATTTT
CDR3aa: CASSPFAGSTDTQYF

abundance: .
v_gene: TRBV2
j_gene: TRBJ2-7
d_gene: TRBD1
CDR3nt: TGTGCCAGCAGTGTTGAGACAGGGTCCTACGAGCAGTACTTC
CDR3aa: CASSVETGSYEQYF

abundance: .
v_gene: TRBV7-9
j_gene: TRBJ1-2
d_gene: .
CDR3nt: TGTGCCAGCAGCTTTCAGGGGAACTATGGCTACACCTTC
CDR3aa: CASSFQGNYGYTF

abundance: .
v_gene: TRBV20-1
j_gene: TRBJ2-1
d_gene: .
CDR3nt: TGCAGTGCTCGGACATCCCTCTACAATGAGCAGTTCTTC
CDR3aa: CSARTSLYNEQFF

abundance: few
v_gene: TRBV6-2/TRBV6-3
j_gene: TRBJ2-1
d_gene: TRBD2
CDR3nt: TGTGCCAGCAGTCCGCGACTAGCGGACAATGAGCAGTTCTTC
CDR3aa: CASSPRLADNEQFF

abundance: .
v_gene: TRBV6-1
j_gene: TRBJ2-3
d_gene: TRBD2
CDR3nt: TGTGCCAGCAGAAGGACTAGCGCCACAGATACGCAGTATTTT
CDR3aa: CASRRTSATDTQYF

abundance: .
v_gene: TRBV15
j_gene: TRBJ2-3
d_gene: TRBD2
CDR3nt: TGTGCCACCAGCAGGGGGGGGACTAGAGCGGGAGGGAGAGATACGCAGTATTTT
CDR3aa: CATSRGGTRAGGRDTQYF

abundance: few
v_gene: TRBV24-1
j_gene: TRBJ2-3
d_gene: TRBD2
CDR3nt: TGTGCCACCAGTGCGTCTAGCGGGAGGTTCGGAGATACGCAGTATTTT
CDR3aa: CATSASSGRFGDTQYF

abundance: few
v_gene: TRBV27
j_gene: TRBJ1-2
d_gene: TRBD1
CDR3nt: TGTGCCAGCAGAGAAGGACAGGGGTGGCTAGGGAGAATATATAACTATGGCTACACCTTC
CDR3aa: CASREGQGWLGRIYNYGYTF

abundance: .
v_gene: TRBV20-1
j_gene: TRBJ1-1
d_gene: .
CDR3nt: TGCAGTGCTAGGCCTTTACAGGGTTATACTGAAGCTTTCTTT
CDR3aa: CSARPLQGYTEAFF

abundance: .
v_gene: TRBV27
j_gene: TRBJ1-6
d_gene: .
CDR3nt: TGTGCCAGCACCACTCAGGGCCAGCATAATTCACCCCTCCACTTT
CDR3aa: CASTTQGQHNSPLHF

abundance: .
v_gene: TRBV2
j_gene: TRBJ2-7
d_gene: .
CDR3nt: TGTGCCAGCAGTGTATTCTACGAGCAGTACTTC
CDR3aa: CASSVFYEQYF

abundance: .
v_gene: TRBV6-1
j_gene: TRBJ2-7
d_gene: TRBD2
CDR3nt: TGTGCCAGCAGTGACGGTAGCGGGGAGGCCTACGAGCAGTACTTC
CDR3aa: CASSDGSGEAYEQYF

abundance: .
v_gene: TRBV28
j_gene: TRBJ1-2
d_gene: .
CDR3nt: TGTGCCAGCAGACCAACGCCGGGACGTCCCTCCTTC
CDR3aa: CASRPTPGRPSF

abundance: few
v_gene: TRBV19
j_gene: TRBJ1-2
d_gene: TRBD1
CDR3nt: TGTGCCAGTAGTTCAGACAGGGGAGATGGCTACACCTTC
CDR3aa: CASSSDRGDGYTF

abundance: few
v_gene: TRBV21-1
j_gene: TRBJ1-1
d_gene: .
CDR3nt: TGTGCCAGCAGCAAAGAGGAGGTCAGGGAGGTCACTGAAGCTTTCTTT
CDR3aa: CASSKEEVREVTEAFF

abundance: .
v_gene: TRBV6-2/TRBV6-3
j_gene: TRBJ1-5
d_gene: .
CDR3nt: TGTGCCAGCAGTTACGCCGGTCAGCCCCAGCATTTT
CDR3aa: CASSYAGQPQHF

abundance: few
v_gene: TRBV20-1
j_gene: TRBJ1-3
d_gene: .
CDR3nt: TGCAGTGCTAGAGATATTAGTCCAGATGGAAACACCATATATTTT
CDR3aa: CSARDISPDGNTIYF

abundance: .
v_gene: TRBV7-8
j_gene: TRBJ2-7
d_gene: .
CDR3nt: TGTGCCAGCAGCGAGAACTACGAGCAGTACTTC
CDR3aa: CASSENYEQYF

abundance: .
v_gene: TRBV19
j_gene: TRBJ1-5
d_gene: TRBD1
CDR3nt: TGTGCCAGTAGGCGGACAGGGCTTGTGGAGCCCCAGCATTTT
CDR3aa: CASRRTGLVEPQHF

abundance: .
v_gene: TRBV5-8
j_gene: TRBJ1-5
d_gene: .
CDR3nt: TGTGCCAGCAGCTTGGTGGCGAGCAATCAGCCCCAGCATTTT
CDR3aa: CASSLVASNQPQHF

abundance: few
v_gene: TRBV27
j_gene: TRBJ1-1
d_gene: .
CDR3nt: TGTGCCAGCAGGGGGTCAATGAACACTGAAGCTTTCTTT
CDR3aa: CASRGSMNTEAFF

abundance: .
v_gene: TRBV7-3
j_gene: TRBJ2-1
d_gene: .
CDR3nt: TGTGCCAGCAGCGCCTTATCGGGATACAATGAGCAGTTCTTC
CDR3aa: CASSALSGYNEQFF

abundance: .
v_gene: TRBV20-1
j_gene: TRBJ2-6
d_gene: .
CDR3nt: TGCAGTGCTAGAGGATTTCGTCGCTCCAACGTCCTGACTTTC
CDR3aa: CSARGFRRSNVLTF

abundance: few
v_gene: TRBV6-2/TRBV6-3
j_gene: TRBJ2-7
d_gene: .
CDR3nt: TGTGCCAGCAGCCCCGAGGACACGTCCTACGAGCAGTACTTC
CDR3aa: CASSPEDTSYEQYF

abundance: .
v_gene: TRBV28
j_gene: TRBJ2-2
d_gene: .
CDR3nt: TGTGCCAGCAGTTTATTATCGGGGACCGGGGAGCTGTTTTTT
CDR3aa: CASSLLSGTGELFF

abundance: .
v_gene: TRBV28
j_gene: TRBJ2-5
d_gene: TRBD2
CDR3nt: TGTGCCAGCAGTTTGACTAGCGTACAAGAGACCCAGTACTTC
CDR3aa: CASSLTSVQETQYF

abundance: .
v_gene: TRBV6-1
j_gene: TRBJ1-4
d_gene: .
CDR3nt: TGTGCCAGCAGTGAATTGTTGAGGGGGGCGGTCGGTGAAAAACTGTTTTTT
CDR3aa: CASSELLRGAVGEKLFF